These 9 T cell receptor beta chains originate from one sample sequenced in a study of blood T cell repertoires in COVID-19. Using immunoSEQ multiplex PCR, the repertoire was profiled, and TCRdb retains in-frame clones only, with some absent. The table lists a few hundred thousand clones, about 88% of them singletons, with 2.5% to 3.5% in the top ten. Specimen: peripheral blood. Receptors originate from a human donor in a cohort sampled during active COVID-19.

On this clone itself: Other DNA sequences in the same sample also yield this CDR3. The chain joins TRBV5-1 to TRBJ2-5; D gene unclear. The V gene's germline CDR1 is SGHRS and CDR2 YFSETQ. With 0 bases removed from V and 0 bases from J, the gap between germline ends came to 3 bases. This CDR3 is built from 13 residues. The CDR3 reads CASSLADQETQYF. DNA of the CDR3: TGCGCCAGCAGCTTGGCTGACCAAGAGACCCAGTACTTC. Full variable domain (outside the CDR3, taken from reference TRBV5-1 and TRBJ2-5): KAGVTQTPRYLIKTRGQQVTLSCSPISGHRSVSWYQQTPGQGLQFLFEYFSETQRNKGNFPGRFSGRQFSNSRSEMNVSTLELGDSALYLCASSLADQETQYFGPGTRLLVL.

About this clone itself: Other DNA sequences within the sample encode an identical CDR3. The CDR3 nucleotides read TGTGCCAGTAGTACGCAGGGGACCACCGGGGAGCTGTTTTTT. Amino acids: CASSTQGTTGELFF. The chain combines TRBV19 with TRBJ2-2, with a possible D match to TRBD1 (6 bases). The CDR3 is made up of 14 amino acids. CDR1 and CDR2 from the germline V gene are LNHDA and SQIVND (reference sequence). V lost 4 bases and J lost 4, with 10 bases in between.

Many counts were recorded for this clone. The J gene is TRBJ1-2, the V gene TRBV2; 11 bases line up with TRBD1. Per germline, CDR1 SNHLY and CDR2 FYNNEI. This CDR3 region has 13 residues. V trimming: 7 bases; J trimming: 8 bases; junction bases outside the gene matches: 6. CDR3 nucleotides: TGTGCCAGCAACTTGGACAGGGGGCAGGGCTACACCTTC. Translated, it gives CASNLDRGQGYTF.

The sample holds a few counts of this clone. CDR3 DNA sequence: TGTGCCAGCAGCTCCCAGGGGGAAAAACTGTTTTTT. This encodes CASSSQGEKLFF. The chain couples TRBV7-9 to TRBJ1-4, with D tentatively TRBD1 (6 bases). CDR1 is SEHNR and CDR2 is FQNEAQ in the germline V gene (reference sequence). Trimming removed 4 bases at V and 8 bases at J, with 8 bases between. CDR3 length: 12 amino acids.

In its sample, this clone was seen once. The chain links TRBV5-4 to TRBJ1-1; D might be TRBD1 (6 bases). This CDR3 has 15 residues. V lost 4 bases, J lost 1 base, and 14 bases lay in between. CDR1 and CDR2 from the germline V gene are SGHNT and YYREEE (reference sequence). CDR3 loop: CASSLDRTGNTEAFF. The CDR3, as DNA: TGTGCCAGCAGCCTAGACAGGACGGGGAACACTGAAGCTTTCTTT.

This clone showed up just a few times. The V gene is TRBV3-1 (or the pseudogene TRBV3-2), the J gene TRBJ1-1; 9 positions agree with TRBD1. The CDR3 contains 17 residues. Germline CDR1 and CDR2: LGHDT and YNNKEL (reference sequence). Germline trimming cut 2 bases from V and 0 bases from J; bases unmatched to any gene: 7. CDR3 protein: CASSQYGTGSMNTEAFF. The CDR3, as DNA: TGTGCCAGCAGCCAATACGGGACAGGGAGTATGAACACTGAAGCTTTCTTT.

This sequence joins TRBV28 and TRBJ2-1; tentatively, D is TRBD2 (6 bases). This CDR3 is built from 12 residues. Germline V gives CDR1 MDHEN, CDR2 SYDVKM. Deletions cut 4 bases from V and 14 bases from J, with 15 bases between. CDR3 region: CASSYRVGGKFF. For the CDR3, the DNA is TGTGCCAGCAGTTATAGGGTGGGGGGTAAGTTCTTC.

The CDR3 DNA reads as TGTGCCTGGTCAGAGGGGGGGATCAATCAGCCCCAGCATTTT. This sequence encodes CAWSEGGINQPQHF. This sequence joins TRBV30 and TRBJ1-5; a weak D match, TRBD1 (6 bases). CDR1 and CDR2 (germline): GTSNPN, SVGIG (reference sequence). Trimming removed 5 bases at V and 3 bases at J, with 14 bases between. The CDR3 length is 14 residues.

The gene calls are TRBV9 and TRBJ1-1, with 7 nucleotides matching TRBD1. With V trimmed by 2 bases and J by 0 bases, 4 bases remained unmatched. CDR3 length equals 15 residues. Germline CDR1 reads SGDLS; CDR2 reads YYNGEE. CDR3 amino acids: CASSVGQIMNTEAFF. Written as DNA, the CDR3 is TGTGCCAGCAGCGTGGGACAGATCATGAACACTGAAGCTTTCTTT. Variable domain in full (rest from reference TRBV9 and TRBJ1-1): DSGVTQTPKHLITATGQRVTLRCSPRSGDLSVYWYQQSLDQGLQFLIQYYNGEERAKGNILERFSAQQFPDLHSELNLSSLELGDSALYFCASSVGQIMNTEAFFGQGTRLTVV.